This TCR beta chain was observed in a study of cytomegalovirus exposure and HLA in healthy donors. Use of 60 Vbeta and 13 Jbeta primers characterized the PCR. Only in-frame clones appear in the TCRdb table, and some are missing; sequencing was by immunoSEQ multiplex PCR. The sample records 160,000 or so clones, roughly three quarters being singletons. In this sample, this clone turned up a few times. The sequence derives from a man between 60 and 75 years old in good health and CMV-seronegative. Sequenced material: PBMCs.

CDR3 loop: CASSQEGPGSSGNTIYF. The CDR3 region has the DNA TGCGCCAGCAGCCAAGAAGGTCCGGGGAGCTCTGGAAACACCATATATTTT. This chain joins TRBV4-1 and TRBJ1-3, with unresolved D. The CDR3 spans 17 residues. Germline assignment: CDR1 MGHRA and CDR2 YSYEKL. Trimming pared 0 bases from V and 0 bases from J, leaving 12 bases between.